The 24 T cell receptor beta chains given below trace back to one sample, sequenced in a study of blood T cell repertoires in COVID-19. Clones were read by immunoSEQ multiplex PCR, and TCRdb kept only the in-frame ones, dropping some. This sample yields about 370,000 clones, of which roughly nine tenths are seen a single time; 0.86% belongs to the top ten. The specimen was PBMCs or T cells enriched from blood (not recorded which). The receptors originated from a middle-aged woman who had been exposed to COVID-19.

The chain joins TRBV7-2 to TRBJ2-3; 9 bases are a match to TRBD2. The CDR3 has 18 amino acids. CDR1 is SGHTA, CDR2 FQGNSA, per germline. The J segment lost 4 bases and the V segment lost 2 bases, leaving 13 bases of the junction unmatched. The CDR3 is CASSLRAGGPFPPDTQYF. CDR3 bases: TGTGCCAGCAGCTTAAGAGCGGGAGGCCCGTTCCCCCCAGATACGCAGTATTTT.

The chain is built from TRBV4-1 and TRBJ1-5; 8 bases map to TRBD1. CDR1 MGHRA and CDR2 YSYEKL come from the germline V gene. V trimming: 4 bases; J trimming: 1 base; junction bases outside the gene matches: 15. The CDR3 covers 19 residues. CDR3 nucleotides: TGCGCCAGCAGCCGCCGGTACGGACAGGGAGAAATGAGCAATCAGCCCCAGCATTTT. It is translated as CASSRRYGQGEMSNQPQHF.

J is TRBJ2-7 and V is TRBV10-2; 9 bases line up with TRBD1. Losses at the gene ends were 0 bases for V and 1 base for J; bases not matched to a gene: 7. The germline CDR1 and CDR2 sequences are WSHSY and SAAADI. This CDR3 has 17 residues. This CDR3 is CASSESKTGTGSYEQYF. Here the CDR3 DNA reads TGCGCCAGCAGTGAGTCGAAAACCGGGACAGGGTCCTACGAGCAGTACTTC.

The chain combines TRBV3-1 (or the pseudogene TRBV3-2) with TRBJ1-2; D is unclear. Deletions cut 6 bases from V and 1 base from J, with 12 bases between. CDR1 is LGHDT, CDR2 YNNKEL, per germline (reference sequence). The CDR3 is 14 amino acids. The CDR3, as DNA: TGTGCCAGCAGACATGGAGGACTTAACTATGGCTACACCTTC. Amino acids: CASRHGGLNYGYTF.

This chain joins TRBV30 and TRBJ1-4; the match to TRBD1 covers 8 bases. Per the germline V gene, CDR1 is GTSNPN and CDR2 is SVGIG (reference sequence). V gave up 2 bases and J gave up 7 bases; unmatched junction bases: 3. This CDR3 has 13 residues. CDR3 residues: CAWSQGASEKLFF. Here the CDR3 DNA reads TGTGCCTGGAGTCAGGGGGCTTCTGAAAAACTGTTTTTT.

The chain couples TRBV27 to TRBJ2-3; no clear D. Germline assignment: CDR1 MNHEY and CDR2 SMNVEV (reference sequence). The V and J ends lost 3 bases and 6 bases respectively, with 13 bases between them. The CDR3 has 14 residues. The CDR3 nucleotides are TGTGCCAGCAGTTTGGTCCGCTCAGTGGATACGCAGTATTTT. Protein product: CASSLVRSVDTQYF.

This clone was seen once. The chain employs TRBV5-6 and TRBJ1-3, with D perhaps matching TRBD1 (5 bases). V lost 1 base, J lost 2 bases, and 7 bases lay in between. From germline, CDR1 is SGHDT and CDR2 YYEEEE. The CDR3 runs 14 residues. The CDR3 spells CASSLFRAGNTIYF. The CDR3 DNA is TGTGCCAGCAGCTTGTTCAGGGCTGGAAACACCATATATTTT.

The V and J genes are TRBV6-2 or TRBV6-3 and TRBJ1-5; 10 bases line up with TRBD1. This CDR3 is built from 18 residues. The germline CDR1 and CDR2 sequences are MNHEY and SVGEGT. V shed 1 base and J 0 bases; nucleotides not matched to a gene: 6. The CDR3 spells CASSYFGTGEASNQPQHF. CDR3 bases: TGTGCCAGCAGTTACTTCGGGACAGGGGAGGCTAGCAATCAGCCCCAGCATTTT.

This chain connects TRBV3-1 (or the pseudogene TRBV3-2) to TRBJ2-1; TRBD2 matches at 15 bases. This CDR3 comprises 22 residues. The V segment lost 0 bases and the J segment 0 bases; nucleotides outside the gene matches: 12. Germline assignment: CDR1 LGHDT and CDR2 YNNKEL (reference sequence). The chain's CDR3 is CASSQDPRTSGGGGPSYNEQFF. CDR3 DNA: TGTGCCAGCAGCCAAGATCCACGGACTAGCGGGGGGGGAGGGCCCTCCTACAATGAGCAGTTCTTC.

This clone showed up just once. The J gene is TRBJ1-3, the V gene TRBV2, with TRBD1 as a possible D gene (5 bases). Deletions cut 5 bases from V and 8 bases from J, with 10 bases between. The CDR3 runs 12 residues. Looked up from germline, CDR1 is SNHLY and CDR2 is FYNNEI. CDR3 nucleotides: TGTGCCAGCAGTCAGGGTCGAGACACCATATATTTT. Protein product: CASSQGRDTIYF.

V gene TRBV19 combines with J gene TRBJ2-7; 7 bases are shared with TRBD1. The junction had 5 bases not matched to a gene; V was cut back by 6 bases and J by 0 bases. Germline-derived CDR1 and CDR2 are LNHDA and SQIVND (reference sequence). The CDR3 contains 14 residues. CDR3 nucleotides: TGTGCCAGTAGGAGCCGGGACAGCTCCTACGAGCAGTACTTC. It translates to CASRSRDSSYEQYF. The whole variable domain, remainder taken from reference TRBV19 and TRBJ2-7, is DGGITQSPKYLFRKEGQNVTLSCEQNLNHDAMYWYRQDPGQGLRLIYYSQIVNDFQKGDIAEGYSVSREKKESFPLTVTSAQKNPTAFYLCASRSRDSSYEQYFGPGTRLTVT.

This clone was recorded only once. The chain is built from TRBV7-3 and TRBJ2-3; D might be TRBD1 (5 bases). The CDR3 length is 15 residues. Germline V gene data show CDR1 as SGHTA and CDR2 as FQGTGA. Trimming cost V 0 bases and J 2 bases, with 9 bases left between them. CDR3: CASSLTPRATDTQYF. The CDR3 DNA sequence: TGTGCCAGCAGCTTAACGCCCAGGGCCACAGATACGCAGTATTTT. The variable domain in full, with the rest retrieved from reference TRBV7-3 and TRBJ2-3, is GAGVSQTPSNKVTEKGKYVELRCDPISGHTALYWYRQSLGQGPEFLIYFQGTGAADDSGLPNDRFFAVRPEGSVSTLKIQRTERGDSAVYLCASSLTPRATDTQYFGPGTRLTVL.

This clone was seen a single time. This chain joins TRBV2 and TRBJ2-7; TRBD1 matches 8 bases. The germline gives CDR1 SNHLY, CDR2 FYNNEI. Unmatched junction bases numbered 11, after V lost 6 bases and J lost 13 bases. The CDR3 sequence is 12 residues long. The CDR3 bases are TGTGCCAGCAGAGAGGACAGGGTCTTTTATTACTTC. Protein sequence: CASREDRVFYYF. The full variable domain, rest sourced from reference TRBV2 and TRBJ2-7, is EPEVTQTPSHQVTQMGQEVILRCVPISNHLYFYWYRQILGQKVEFLVSFYNNEISEKSEIFDDQFSVERPDGSNFTLKIRSTKLEDSAMYFCASREDRVFYYFGPGTRLTVT.

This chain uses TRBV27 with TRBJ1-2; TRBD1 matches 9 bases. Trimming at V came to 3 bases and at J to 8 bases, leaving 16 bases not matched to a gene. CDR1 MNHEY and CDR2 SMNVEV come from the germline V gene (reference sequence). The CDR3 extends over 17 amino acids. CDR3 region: CASSFLDLLDRGVGYTF. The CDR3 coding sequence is TGTGCCAGCAGTTTTTTAGACCTACTGGACAGGGGCGTCGGCTACACCTTC.

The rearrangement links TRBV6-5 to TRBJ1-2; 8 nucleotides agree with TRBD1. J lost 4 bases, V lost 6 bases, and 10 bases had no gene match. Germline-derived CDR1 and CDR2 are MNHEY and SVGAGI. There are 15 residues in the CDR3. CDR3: CASRIQDRVGYGYTF. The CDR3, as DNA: TGTGCCAGCAGAATCCAGGACAGGGTGGGCTATGGCTACACCTTC.

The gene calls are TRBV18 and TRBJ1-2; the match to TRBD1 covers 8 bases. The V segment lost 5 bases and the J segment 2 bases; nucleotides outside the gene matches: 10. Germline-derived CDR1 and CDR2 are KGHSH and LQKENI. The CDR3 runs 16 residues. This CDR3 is CASSAYSGGLNYGYTF. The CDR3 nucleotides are TGTGCCAGCTCAGCCTATTCAGGGGGCTTAAACTATGGCTACACCTTC. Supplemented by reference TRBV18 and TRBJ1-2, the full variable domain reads NAGVMQNPRHLVRRRGQEARLRCSPMKGHSHVYWYRQLPEEGLKFMVYLQKENIIDESGMPKERFSAEFPKEGPSILRIQQVVRGDSAAYFCASSAYSGGLNYGYTFGSGTRLTVV.

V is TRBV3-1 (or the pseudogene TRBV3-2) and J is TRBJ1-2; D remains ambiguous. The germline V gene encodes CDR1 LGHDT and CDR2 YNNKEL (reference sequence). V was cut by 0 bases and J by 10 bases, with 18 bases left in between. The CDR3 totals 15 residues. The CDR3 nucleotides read TGTGCCAGCAGCCAAGATATTCCCTTGACACCGCTCTACACCTTC. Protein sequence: CASSQDIPLTPLYTF.

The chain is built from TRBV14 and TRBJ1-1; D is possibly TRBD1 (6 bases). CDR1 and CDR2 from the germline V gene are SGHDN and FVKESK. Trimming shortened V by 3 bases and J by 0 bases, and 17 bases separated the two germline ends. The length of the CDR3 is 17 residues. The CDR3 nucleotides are TGTGCCAGCAGCCAGTACCAGGGGAGCGGGATGAACACTGAAGCTTTCTTT. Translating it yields CASSQYQGSGMNTEAFF.

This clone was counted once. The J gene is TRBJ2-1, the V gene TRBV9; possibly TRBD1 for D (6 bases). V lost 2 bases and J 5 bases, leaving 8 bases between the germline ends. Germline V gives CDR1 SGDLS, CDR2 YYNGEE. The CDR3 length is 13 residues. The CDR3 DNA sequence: TGTGCCAGCAGCGTGAGACAGGACAATGAGCAGTTCTTC. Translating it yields CASSVRQDNEQFF.

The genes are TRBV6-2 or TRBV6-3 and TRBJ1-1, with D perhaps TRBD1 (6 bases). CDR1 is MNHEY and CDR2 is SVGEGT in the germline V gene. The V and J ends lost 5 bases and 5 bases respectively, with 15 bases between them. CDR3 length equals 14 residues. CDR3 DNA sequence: TGTGCCAGCAGTCCGTCCGGGACACAAACTGAAGCTTTCTTT. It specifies CASSPSGTQTEAFF.

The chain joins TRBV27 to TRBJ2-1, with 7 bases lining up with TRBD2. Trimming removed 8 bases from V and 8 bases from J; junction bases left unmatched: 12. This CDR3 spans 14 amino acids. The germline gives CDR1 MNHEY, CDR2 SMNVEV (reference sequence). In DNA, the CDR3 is TGTGCCAGCTCTATGGCGGGAGCTGTCGATGAGCAGTTCTTC. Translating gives CASSMAGAVDEQFF.

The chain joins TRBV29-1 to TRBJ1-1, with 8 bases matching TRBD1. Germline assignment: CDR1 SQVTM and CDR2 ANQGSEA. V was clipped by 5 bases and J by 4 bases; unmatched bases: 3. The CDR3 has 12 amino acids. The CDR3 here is CSVHRGSTEAFF. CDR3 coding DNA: TGCAGCGTTCACAGGGGGAGCACTGAAGCTTTCTTT. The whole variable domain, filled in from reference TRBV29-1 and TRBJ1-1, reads SAVISQKPSRDICQRGTSLTIQCQVDSQVTMMFWYRQQPGQSLTLIATANQGSEATYESGFVIDKFPISRPNLTFSTLTVSNMSPEDSSIYLCSVHRGSTEAFFGQGTRLTVV.

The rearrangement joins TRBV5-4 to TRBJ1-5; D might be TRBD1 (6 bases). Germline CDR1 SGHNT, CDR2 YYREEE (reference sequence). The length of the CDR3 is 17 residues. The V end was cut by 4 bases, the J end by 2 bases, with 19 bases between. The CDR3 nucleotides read TGTGCCAGCAGCAGACGAGGGGGAATAGATGGCAATCAGCCCCAGCATTTT. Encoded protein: CASSRRGGIDGNQPQHF. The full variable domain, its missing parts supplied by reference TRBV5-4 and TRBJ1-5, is ETGVTQSPTHLIKTRGQQVTLRCSSQSGHNTVSWYQQALGQGPQFIFQYYREEENGRGNFPPRFSGLQFPNYSSELNVNALELDDSALYLCASSRRGGIDGNQPQHFGDGTRLSIL.

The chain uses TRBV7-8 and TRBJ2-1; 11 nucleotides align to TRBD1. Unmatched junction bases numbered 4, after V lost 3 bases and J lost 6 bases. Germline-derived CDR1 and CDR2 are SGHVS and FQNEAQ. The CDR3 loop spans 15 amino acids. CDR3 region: CASSLGQGDVNEQFF. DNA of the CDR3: TGTGCCAGCAGCTTGGGACAGGGGGATGTCAATGAGCAGTTCTTC.